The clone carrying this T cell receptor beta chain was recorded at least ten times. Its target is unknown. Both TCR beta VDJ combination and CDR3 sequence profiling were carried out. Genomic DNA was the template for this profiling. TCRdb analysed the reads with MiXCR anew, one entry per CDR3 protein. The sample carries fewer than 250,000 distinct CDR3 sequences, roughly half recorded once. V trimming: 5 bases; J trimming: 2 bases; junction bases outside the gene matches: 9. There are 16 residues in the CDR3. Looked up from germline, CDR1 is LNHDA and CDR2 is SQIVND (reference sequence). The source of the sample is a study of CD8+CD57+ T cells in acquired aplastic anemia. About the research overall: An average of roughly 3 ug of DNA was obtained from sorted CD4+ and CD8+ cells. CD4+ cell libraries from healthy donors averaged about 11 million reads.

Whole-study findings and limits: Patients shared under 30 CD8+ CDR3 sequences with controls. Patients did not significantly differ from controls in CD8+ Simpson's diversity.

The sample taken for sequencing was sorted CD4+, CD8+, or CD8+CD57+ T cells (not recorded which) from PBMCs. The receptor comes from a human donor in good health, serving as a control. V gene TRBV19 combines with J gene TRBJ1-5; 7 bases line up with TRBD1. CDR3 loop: CASSVQGQVGNQPQHF. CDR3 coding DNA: TGTGCCAGTAGTGTACAGGGGCAAGTGGGCAATCAGCCCCAGCATTTT.